The clone carrying this T cell receptor (beta chain) was counted between two and nine times. Its specificity is not known. Amplified regions were TCR beta CDR3 sequences from RNA transcripts. The study used the HTBI primer set for a first-round RT-PCR of the TCR CDR3. MiXCR, applied by TCRdb to the multiplex PCR reads, yields one record per CDR3 protein. The table shows about 210,000 distinct CDR3 sequences, with approximately 17% occurring only once. This sample stems from a study of T cells in Graves' hyperthyroidism and ophthalmopathy. Overall study: Blood from the periphery was taken at initial diagnosis, before any treatment. Findings and limits, study-wide: Ophthalmopathy and stable hyperthyroidism were separated by a 13 V-J model.

The length of the CDR3 is 15 residues. After removal of 5 bases from V and 7 bases from J, the junction contained 13 bases not matched to a gene. Looked up from germline, CDR1 is ENHRY and CDR2 is SYGVKD. Stable Graves' hyperthyroidism meant no ophthalmopathy progression within 18 months. PBMCs were obtained from over 8.5 ml fresh peripheral blood. The TCR sequence derives from a man aged 45-65 years with Graves' hyperthyroidism. The gene calls are TRBV10-3 and TRBJ1-2; 7 bases line up with TRBD1. Sequenced sample: blood. The CDR3 protein is CAISTGAGGFGGYTF. The CDR3 DNA reads TGTGCCATCAGTACTGGGGCAGGGGGGTTCGGTGGCTACACCTTC.